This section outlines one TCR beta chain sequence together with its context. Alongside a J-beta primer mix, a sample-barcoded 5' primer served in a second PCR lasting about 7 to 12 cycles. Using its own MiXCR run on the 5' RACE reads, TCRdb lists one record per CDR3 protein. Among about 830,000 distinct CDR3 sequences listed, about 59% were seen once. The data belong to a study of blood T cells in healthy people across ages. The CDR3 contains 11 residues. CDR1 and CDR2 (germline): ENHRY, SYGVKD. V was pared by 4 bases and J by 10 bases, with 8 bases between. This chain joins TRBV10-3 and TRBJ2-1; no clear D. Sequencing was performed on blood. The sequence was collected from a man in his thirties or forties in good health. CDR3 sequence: CAISGLAEQFF. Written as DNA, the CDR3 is TGTGCCATCAGTGGATTAGCAGAGCAGTTCTTC.